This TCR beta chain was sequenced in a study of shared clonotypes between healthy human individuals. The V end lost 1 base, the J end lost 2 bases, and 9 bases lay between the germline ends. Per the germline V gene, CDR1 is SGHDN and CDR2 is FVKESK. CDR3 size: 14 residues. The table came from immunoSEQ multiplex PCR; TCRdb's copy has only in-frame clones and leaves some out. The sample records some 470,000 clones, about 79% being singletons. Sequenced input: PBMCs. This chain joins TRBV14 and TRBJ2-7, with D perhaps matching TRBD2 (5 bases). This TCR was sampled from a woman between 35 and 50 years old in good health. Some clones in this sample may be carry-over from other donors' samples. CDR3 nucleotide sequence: TGTGCCAGCAGCCAAGGCGGGTTTACCTACGAGCAGTACTTC. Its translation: CASSQGGFTYEQYF.